This TCR beta chain was identified in a study of CD8+CD57+ T cells in acquired aplastic anemia. For the study at large: An average of 3.2 ug of DNA was obtained from sorted CD4+ and CD8+ cells. Healthy donor sequencing depth: about 10 million CD4+, 11 million to 13 million CD8+ reads. Study-wide results and limits: Overlapping CD8+ CDR3 repertoires of patients and controls contained some 30 shared sequences.

Both TCR beta VDJ combination and CDR3 sequence profiling were carried out. Genomic DNA was the template for this profiling. TCRdb re-called the reads with MiXCR, one entry per CDR3 protein. This sample has some 44,000 distinct CDR3 sequences, with roughly two thirds found just once. The CDR3 is made up of 15 amino acids. V lost 0 bases to trimming and J lost 7 bases, with 14 bases between them. Germline V gives CDR1 SGHRS, CDR2 YFSETQ. Concerning this clonotype itself: Its antigen is unknown.

Specimen: sorted CD4+, CD8+, or CD8+CD57+ T cells (not recorded which) from PBMCs. The source is a human donor in good health, serving as a control. The rearrangement joins TRBV5-1 to TRBJ1-5, with D unclear. The CDR3 region has the DNA TGCGCCAGCAGCTTGGATGGCCGGGAGGAACAGCCCCAGCATTTT. This encodes CASSLDGREEQPQHF.